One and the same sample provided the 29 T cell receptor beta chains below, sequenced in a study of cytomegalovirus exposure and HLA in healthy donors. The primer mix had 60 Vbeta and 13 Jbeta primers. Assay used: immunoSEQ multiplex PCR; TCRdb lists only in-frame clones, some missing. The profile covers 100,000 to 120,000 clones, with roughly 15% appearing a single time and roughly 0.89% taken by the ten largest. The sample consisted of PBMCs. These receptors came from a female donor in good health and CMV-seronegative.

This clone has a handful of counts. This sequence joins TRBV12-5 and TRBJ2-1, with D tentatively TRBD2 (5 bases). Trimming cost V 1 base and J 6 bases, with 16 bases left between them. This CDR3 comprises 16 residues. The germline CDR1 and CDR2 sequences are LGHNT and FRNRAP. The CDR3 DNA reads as TGTGCTAGTGGTTTGGCACTAGACCACCAGAGCAATGAGCAGTTCTTC. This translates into CASGLALDHQSNEQFF.

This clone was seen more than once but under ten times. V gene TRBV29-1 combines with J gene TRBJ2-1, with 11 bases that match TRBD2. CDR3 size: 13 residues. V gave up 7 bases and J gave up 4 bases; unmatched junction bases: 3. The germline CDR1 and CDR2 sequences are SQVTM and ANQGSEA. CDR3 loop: CSASGRSYNEQFF. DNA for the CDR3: TGCAGCGCTAGCGGGAGGTCGTACAATGAGCAGTTCTTC.

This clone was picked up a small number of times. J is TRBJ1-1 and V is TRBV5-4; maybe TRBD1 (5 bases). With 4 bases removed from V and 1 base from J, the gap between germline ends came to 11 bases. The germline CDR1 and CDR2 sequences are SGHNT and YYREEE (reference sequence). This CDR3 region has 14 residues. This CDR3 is CASSLAQGNTEAFF. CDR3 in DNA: TGTGCCAGCAGCCTCGCTCAGGGGAACACTGAAGCTTTCTTT.

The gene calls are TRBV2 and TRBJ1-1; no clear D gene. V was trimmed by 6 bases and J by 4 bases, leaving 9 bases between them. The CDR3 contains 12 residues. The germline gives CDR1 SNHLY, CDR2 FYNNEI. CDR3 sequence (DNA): TGTGCCAGCAGCGGTGAGGGCACTGAAGCTTTCTTT. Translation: CASSGEGTEAFF. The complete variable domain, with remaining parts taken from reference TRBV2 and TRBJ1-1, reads EPEVTQTPSHQVTQMGQEVILRCVPISNHLYFYWYRQILGQKVEFLVSFYNNEISEKSEIFDDQFSVERPDGSNFTLKIRSTKLEDSAMYFCASSGEGTEAFFGQGTRLTVV.

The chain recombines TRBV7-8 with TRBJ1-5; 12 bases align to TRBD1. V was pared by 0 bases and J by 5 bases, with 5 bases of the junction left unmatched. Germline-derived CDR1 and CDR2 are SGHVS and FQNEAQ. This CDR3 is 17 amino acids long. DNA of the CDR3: TGTGCCAGCAGCTTAGCGGGAGGGACAGGGGGCGATCAGCCCCAGCATTTT. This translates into CASSLAGGTGGDQPQHF.

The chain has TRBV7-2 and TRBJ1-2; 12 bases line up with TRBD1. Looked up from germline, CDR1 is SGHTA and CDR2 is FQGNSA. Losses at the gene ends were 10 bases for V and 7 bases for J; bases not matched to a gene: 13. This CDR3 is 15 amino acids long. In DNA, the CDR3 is TGTGCCACCAAACCGGGACAGGGGGCAAGAGGTGGCTACACCTTC. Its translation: CATKPGQGARGGYTF.

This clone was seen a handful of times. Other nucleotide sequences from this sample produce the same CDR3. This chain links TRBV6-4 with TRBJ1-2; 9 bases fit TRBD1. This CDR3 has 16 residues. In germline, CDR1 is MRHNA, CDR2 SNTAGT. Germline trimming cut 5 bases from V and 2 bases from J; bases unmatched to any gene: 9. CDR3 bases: TGTGCCAGCAGTCACACAGGGGGCGCCGCCAACTATGGCTACACCTTC. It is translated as CASSHTGGAANYGYTF.

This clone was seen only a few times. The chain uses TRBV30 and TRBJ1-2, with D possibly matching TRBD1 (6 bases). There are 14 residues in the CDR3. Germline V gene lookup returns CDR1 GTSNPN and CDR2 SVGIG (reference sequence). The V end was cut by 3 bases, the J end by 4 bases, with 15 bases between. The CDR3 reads CAWRTRVGAYGYTF. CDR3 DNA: TGTGCCTGGAGGACTCGGGTGGGGGCCTATGGCTACACCTTC.

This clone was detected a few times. CDR3 sequence: CASSPETSGRAYNEQFF. In DNA form, the CDR3 reads TGCGCCAGCAGCCCCGAGACTAGCGGGAGGGCCTACAATGAGCAGTTCTTC. The chain recombines TRBV4-1 with TRBJ2-1; 14 bases line up with TRBD2. The CDR3 is made up of 17 amino acids. Trimming cost V 4 bases and J 2 bases; bases outside gene matches: 4. Per the germline V gene, CDR1 is MGHRA and CDR2 is YSYEKL.

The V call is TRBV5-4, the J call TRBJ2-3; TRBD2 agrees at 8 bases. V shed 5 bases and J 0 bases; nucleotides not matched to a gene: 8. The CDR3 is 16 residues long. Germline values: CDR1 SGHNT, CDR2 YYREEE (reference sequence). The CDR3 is CASSPQRERSTDTQYF. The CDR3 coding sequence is TGTGCCAGCAGTCCTCAGCGGGAGAGGAGCACAGATACGCAGTATTTT.

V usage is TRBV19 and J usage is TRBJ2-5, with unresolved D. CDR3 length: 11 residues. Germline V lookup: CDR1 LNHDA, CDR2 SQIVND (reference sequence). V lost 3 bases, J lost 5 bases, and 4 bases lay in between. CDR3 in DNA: TGTGCCAGTAGTATCGAGGAGACCCAGTACTTC. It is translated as CASSIEETQYF.

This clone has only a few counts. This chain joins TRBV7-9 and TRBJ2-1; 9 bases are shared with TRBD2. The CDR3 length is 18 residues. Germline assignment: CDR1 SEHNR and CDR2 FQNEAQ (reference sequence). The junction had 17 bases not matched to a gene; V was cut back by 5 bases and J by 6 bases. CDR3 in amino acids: CASSLSGAGTSSFNEQFF. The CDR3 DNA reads TGTGCCAGCAGCCTAAGCGGGGCGGGGACTAGCTCGTTCAATGAGCAGTTCTTC.

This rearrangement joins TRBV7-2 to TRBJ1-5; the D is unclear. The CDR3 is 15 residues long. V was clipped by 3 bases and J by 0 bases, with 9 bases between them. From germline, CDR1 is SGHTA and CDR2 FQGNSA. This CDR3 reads CASSLITVSNQPQHF. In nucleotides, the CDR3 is TGTGCCAGCAGCTTGATTACAGTTAGCAATCAGCCCCAGCATTTT.

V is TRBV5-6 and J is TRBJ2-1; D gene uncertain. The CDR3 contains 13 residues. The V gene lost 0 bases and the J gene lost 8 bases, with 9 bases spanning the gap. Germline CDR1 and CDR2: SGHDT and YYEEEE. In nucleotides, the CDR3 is TGTGCCAGCAGCTTGGAGCTGGTGGATGAGCAGTTCTTC. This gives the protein CASSLELVDEQFF.

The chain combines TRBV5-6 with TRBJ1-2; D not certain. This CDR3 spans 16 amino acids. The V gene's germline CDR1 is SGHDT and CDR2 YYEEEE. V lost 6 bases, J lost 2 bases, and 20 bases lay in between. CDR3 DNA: TGTGCCAGCACCGACCTCCGGACGTGGGAGAACTATGGCTACACCTTC. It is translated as CASTDLRTWENYGYTF. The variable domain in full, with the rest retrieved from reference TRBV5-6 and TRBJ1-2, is DAGVTQSPTHLIKTRGQQVTLRCSPKSGHDTVSWYQQALGQGPQFIFQYYEEEERQRGNFPDRFSGHQFPNYSSELNVNALLLGDSALYLCASTDLRTWENYGYTFGSGTRLTVV.

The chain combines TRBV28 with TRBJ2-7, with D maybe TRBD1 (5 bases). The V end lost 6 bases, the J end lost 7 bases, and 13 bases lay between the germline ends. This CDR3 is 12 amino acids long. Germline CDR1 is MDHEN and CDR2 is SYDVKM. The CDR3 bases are TGTGCCAGCAGCCGCCAGGGTACAGAGCAGTACTTC. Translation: CASSRQGTEQYF.

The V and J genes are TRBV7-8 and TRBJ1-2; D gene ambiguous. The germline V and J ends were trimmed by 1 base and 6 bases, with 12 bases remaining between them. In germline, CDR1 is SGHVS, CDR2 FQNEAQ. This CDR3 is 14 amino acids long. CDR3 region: CASSLGGSSNGYTF. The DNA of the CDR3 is TGTGCCAGCAGCTTAGGCGGCAGCTCCAATGGCTACACCTTC.

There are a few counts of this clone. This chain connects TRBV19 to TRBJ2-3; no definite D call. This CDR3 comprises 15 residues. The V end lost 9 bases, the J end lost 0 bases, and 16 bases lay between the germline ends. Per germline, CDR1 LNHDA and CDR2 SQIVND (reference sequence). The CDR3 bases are TGTGCCAGCACGCCGGTCTATACTAGCACAGATACGCAGTATTTT. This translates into CASTPVYTSTDTQYF.

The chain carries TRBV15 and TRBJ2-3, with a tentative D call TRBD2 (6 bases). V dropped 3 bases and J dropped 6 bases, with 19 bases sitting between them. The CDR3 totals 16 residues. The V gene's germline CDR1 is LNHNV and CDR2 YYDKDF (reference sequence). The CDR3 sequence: CATSRGPAGRRDTQYF. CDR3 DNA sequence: TGTGCCACCAGCAGGGGTCCTGCGGGACGCCGCGATACGCAGTATTTT.

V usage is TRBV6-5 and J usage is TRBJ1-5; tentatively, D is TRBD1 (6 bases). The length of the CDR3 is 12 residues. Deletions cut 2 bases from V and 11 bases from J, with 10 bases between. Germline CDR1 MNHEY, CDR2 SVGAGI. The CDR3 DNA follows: TGTGCCAGCAGTTACCCCTCAGGGGCCCAGCATTTT. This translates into CASSYPSGAQHF.

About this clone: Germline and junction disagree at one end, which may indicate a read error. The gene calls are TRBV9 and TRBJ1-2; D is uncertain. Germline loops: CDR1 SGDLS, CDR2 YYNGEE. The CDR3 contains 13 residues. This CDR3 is CASSVGSKYGYTF. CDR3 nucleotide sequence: TGTGCCAGCAGCGTAGGCTCTAAGTATGGCTACACCTTC.

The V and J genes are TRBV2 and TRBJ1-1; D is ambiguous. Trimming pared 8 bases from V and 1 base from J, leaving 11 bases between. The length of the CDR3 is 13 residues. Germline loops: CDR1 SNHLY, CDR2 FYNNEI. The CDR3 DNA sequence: TGTGCCAGCTCTGAACACCAGAACACTGAAGCTTTCTTT. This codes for CASSEHQNTEAFF.

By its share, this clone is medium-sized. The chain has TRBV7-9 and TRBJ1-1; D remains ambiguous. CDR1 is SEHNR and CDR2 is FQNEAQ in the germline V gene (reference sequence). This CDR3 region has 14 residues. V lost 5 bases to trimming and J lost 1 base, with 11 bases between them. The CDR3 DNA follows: TGTGCCAGCAGCGAAGAAGGGAGGAACACTGAAGCTTTCTTT. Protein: CASSEEGRNTEAFF.

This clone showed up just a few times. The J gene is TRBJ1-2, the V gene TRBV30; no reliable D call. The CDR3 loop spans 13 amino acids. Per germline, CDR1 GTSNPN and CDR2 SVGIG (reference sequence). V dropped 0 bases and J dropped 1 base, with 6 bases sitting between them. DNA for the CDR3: TGTGCCTGGAGTGTAGAGTTTAACTATGGCTACACCTTC. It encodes CAWSVEFNYGYTF.

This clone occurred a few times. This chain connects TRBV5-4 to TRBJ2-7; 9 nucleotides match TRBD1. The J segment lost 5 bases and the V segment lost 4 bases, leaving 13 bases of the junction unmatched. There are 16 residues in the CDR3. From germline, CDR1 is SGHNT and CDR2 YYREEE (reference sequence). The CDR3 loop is CASSKPTGTGFHEQYF. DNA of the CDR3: TGTGCCAGCAGCAAACCCACCGGGACAGGGTTCCACGAGCAGTACTTC.

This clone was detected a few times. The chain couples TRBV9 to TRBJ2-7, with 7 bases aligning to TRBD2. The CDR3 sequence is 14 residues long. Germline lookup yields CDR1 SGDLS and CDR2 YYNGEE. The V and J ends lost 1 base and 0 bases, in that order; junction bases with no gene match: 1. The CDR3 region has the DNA TGTGCCAGCAGCGTACGGGGGGACTCCTACGAGCAGTACTTC. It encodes CASSVRGDSYEQYF.

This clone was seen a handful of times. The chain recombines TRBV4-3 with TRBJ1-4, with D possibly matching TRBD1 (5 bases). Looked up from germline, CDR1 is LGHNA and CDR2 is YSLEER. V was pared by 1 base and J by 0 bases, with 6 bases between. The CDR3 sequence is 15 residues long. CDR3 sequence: CASSQAGSTNEKLFF. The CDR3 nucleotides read TGCGCCAGCAGCCAAGCAGGGTCAACTAATGAAAAACTGTTTTTT.

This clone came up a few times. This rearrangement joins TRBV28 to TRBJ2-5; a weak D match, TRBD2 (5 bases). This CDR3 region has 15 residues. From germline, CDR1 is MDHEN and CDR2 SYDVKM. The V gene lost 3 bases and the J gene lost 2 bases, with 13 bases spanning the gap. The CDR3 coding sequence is TGTGCCAGCAGTTTGGATTCTCTAGCACAAGAGACCCAGTACTTC. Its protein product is CASSLDSLAQETQYF.

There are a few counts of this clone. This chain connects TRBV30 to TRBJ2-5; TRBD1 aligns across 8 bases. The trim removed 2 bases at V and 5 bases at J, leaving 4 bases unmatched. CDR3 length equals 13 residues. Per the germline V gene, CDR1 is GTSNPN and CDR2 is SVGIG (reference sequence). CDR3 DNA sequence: TGTGCCTGGAGTCGACAGGGGCCGGAGACCCAGTACTTC. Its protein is CAWSRQGPETQYF.